What follows are 14 T cell receptor beta chains derived from one specimen sequenced in a study of coeliac disease. The table came from immunoSEQ multiplex PCR; TCRdb's copy has only in-frame clones and leaves some out. The repertoire has a few thousand clones, more than 50% of them found once; the top ten carry 16%. The sequencing sample was made of intraepithelial lymphocytes from the gut. The receptor set was obtained from a human donor with active celiac disease.

This clone was observed a single time. The chain is built from TRBV27 and TRBJ2-7; D is undetermined. Germline V gene data show CDR1 as MNHEY and CDR2 as SMNVEV (reference sequence). The CDR3 covers 14 residues. V was shortened by 5 bases and J by 4 bases, with 15 bases between the two germline ends. The CDR3 is CASSPHPTQYEQYF. DNA for the CDR3: TGTGCCAGCAGTCCGCACCCCACTCAATACGAGCAGTACTTC.

The gene calls are TRBV28 and TRBJ2-2; a possible D gene is TRBD1 (6 bases). Looked up from germline, CDR1 is MDHEN and CDR2 is SYDVKM. With 6 bases removed from V and 5 bases from J, the gap between germline ends came to 10 bases. The CDR3 runs 13 residues. The CDR3, as DNA: TGTGCCAGCAGCCTCACAGGGACCGGGGAGCTGTTTTTT. This translates into CASSLTGTGELFF.

This chain links TRBV27 with TRBJ2-5; TRBD2 aligns across 9 bases. V dropped 5 bases and J dropped 5; count of bases not matched to a gene: 6. The CDR3 sequence is 14 residues long. Per the germline V gene, CDR1 is MNHEY and CDR2 is SMNVEV (reference sequence). CDR3 residues: CASSPDSGGETQYF. The CDR3 coding sequence is TGTGCCAGCAGTCCGGACAGCGGGGGGGAGACCCAGTACTTC.

The chain combines TRBV27 with TRBJ2-7, with a weak D call TRBD1 (6 bases). Trimming took 4 bases from V and 5 from J, leaving 12 bases between them. The CDR3 sequence is 13 residues long. CDR1 and CDR2 (germline): MNHEY, SMNVEV (reference sequence). As DNA, the CDR3 is TGTGCCAGCAGTTGGAACAGGGCCCACGAGCAGTACTTC. Its protein is CASSWNRAHEQYF.

CDR3 nucleotide sequence: TGTGCCAGCAGCGCTAGACAGGGGGCTAATGAGCAGTTCTTC. Its translation: CASSARQGANEQFF. This rearrangement joins TRBV9 to TRBJ2-1, with 10 bases matching TRBD1. The CDR3 runs to 14 residues. From germline, CDR1 is SGDLS and CDR2 YYNGEE. Trimming at V came to 3 bases and at J to 7 bases, leaving 4 bases not matched to a gene.

Note on this clone: Other DNA sequences from this sample encode an identical CDR3 as well. The rearrangement links TRBV7-8 to TRBJ2-2; TRBD1 agrees at 7 bases. The germline V gene has CDR1 SGHVS and CDR2 FQNEAQ. The junction had 3 bases not matched to a gene; V was cut back by 5 bases and J by 0 bases. This CDR3 is 15 amino acids long. The CDR3 is CASSRGTANTGELFF. CDR3 coding DNA: TGTGCCAGCAGCCGAGGGACAGCGAACACCGGGGAGCTGTTTTTT.

The V gene is TRBV7-9, the J gene TRBJ2-7, with 15 bases identical to TRBD2. CDR1 SEHNR and CDR2 FQNEAQ come from the germline V gene (reference sequence). The CDR3 is 15 amino acids. With 5 bases clipped from V and 7 bases from J, the junction kept 6 bases outside the gene matches. The CDR3: CASSPWTSGRAEQYF. In nucleotides, the CDR3 is TGTGCCAGCAGCCCATGGACTAGCGGGAGGGCGGAGCAGTACTTC.

This clone was counted only a few times. This chain connects TRBV7-9 to TRBJ2-5; D gene ambiguous. CDR3 length: 16 residues. CDR1 and CDR2 from the germline V gene are SEHNR and FQNEAQ (reference sequence). Trimming took 7 bases from V and 2 from J, leaving 20 bases between them. CDR3 bases: TGTGCCAGCACCCCCCCAGCCACTAAAGATCAAGAGACCCAGTACTTC. Translating gives CASTPPATKDQETQYF.

The chain carries TRBV14 and TRBJ1-1; 11 nucleotides match TRBD1. CDR1 and CDR2 (germline): SGHDN, FVKESK. V was pared by 3 bases and J by 5 bases, with 11 bases of the junction left unmatched. This CDR3 contains 17 residues. CDR3 DNA sequence: TGTGCCAGCAGCCAGGCTGGACAGGGGGCGTTAGGGACTGAAGCTTTCTTT. This translates into CASSQAGQGALGTEAFF. Together with reference TRBV14 and TRBJ1-1, the CDR3 gives the full variable domain: EAGVTQFPSHSVIEKGQTVTLRCDPISGHDNLYWYRRVMGKEIKFLLHFVKESKQDESGMPNNRFLAERTGGTYSTLKVQPAELEDSGVYFCASSQAGQGALGTEAFFGQGTRLTVV.

This rearrangement joins TRBV18 to TRBJ2-6; D unclear. The germline CDR1 and CDR2 sequences are KGHSH and LQKENI. Deletions cut 2 bases from V and 3 bases from J, with 20 bases between. The CDR3 has 19 amino acids. The CDR3 reads CASSPSQLYAAGGANVLTF. As DNA, the CDR3 is TGTGCCAGCTCACCATCCCAATTATACGCCGCAGGTGGGGCCAACGTCCTGACTTTC.

The chain employs TRBV5-6 and TRBJ1-1; 7 bases map to TRBD1. The CDR3 extends over 12 amino acids. The trim removed 2 bases at V and 11 bases at J, leaving 6 bases unmatched. Germline CDR1 SGHDT, CDR2 YYEEEE. The CDR3 sequence: CASSFWTGWAFF. CDR3 nucleotide sequence: TGTGCCAGCAGCTTTTGGACAGGCTGGGCTTTCTTT.

The table lists this clone with a few counts. J is TRBJ2-1 and V is TRBV6-6; D ambiguous. The CDR3 loop spans 12 amino acids. V shed 6 bases and J shed 4 bases, with 7 bases lying between them. CDR1 MNHNY and CDR2 SVGAGI come from the germline V gene (reference sequence). CDR3 coding DNA: TGTGCCAGCAGGGCGGAGTACAATGAGCAGTTCTTC. Its protein is CASRAEYNEQFF.

V and J are TRBV6-5 and TRBJ2-7; a possible D gene is TRBD1 (5 bases). With 7 bases removed from V and 2 bases from J, the gap between germline ends came to 12 bases. Germline CDR1 and CDR2: MNHEY and SVGAGI. CDR3 length equals 13 residues. The CDR3 protein is CASKGAGPYEQYF. The CDR3 DNA reads TGTGCCAGCAAAGGGGCAGGCCCCTACGAGCAGTACTTC.

This clone is large (0.1 to 1%). The chain combines TRBV11-2 with TRBJ1-1, with 8 positions matching TRBD1. This CDR3 is 13 amino acids long. The junction had 4 bases not matched to a gene; V was cut back by 3 bases and J by 7 bases. From germline, CDR1 is SGHAT and CDR2 FQNNGV. Here the CDR3 reads CASSFGTGGEAFF. DNA for the CDR3: TGTGCCAGCAGCTTCGGTACAGGGGGTGAAGCTTTCTTT.